This is a list of T cell receptor beta chains from one sample in a study of cytomegalovirus exposure and HLA in healthy donors. The method was immunoSEQ multiplex PCR; TCRdb's version includes in-frame clones alone and lacks a portion of them. The repertoire includes 66,000 or so clones, 95% to 97% of them detected once, and around 1.5% sits in the top ten. The source material was PBMCs. The receptors originated from a woman aged 18-30 years in good health and CMV-seropositive. CDR3s include the opening cysteine and the closing phenylalanine or tryptophan. A D gene is named only where the DNA matches it firmly. Expanded clones get a size class; other rows say once, few or many, or leave the size out.

TRBD2	.	TRBV5-4	TRBJ2-1	TGTGCCAGCAGCGCGGCCGGGGGGGCTTACCACAATGAGCAGTTCTTC	CASSAAGGAYHNEQFF
TRBD1	once	TRBV29-1	TRBJ1-2	TGCAGCGTACCTCCGGGGACAGGGGCTAGAGGCTACACCTTC	CSVPPGTGARGYTF
TRBD2	.	TRBV11-2	TRBJ2-7	TGTGCCAGCAGCTTCGAACTAGCGGGAGGACCCTACGAGCAGTACTTC	CASSFELAGGPYEQYF
.	.	TRBV6-1	TRBJ1-5	TGTGCCAGCAGTGGGCGGAGGGAGCAGCCCCAGCATTTT	CASSGRREQPQHF
TRBD2	.	TRBV7-6	TRBJ2-1	TGTGCCAGCAGCTTAGCGGGAGGGCTTTTGACCCACAATGAGCAGTTCTTC	CASSLAGGLLTHNEQFF
.	.	TRBV11-3	TRBJ1-3	TGTGCCAGCAGCAAAACTTCACGAGACACCATATATTTT	CASSKTSRDTIYF
.	.	TRBV30	TRBJ1-4	TGTGCCTGGAGTCCCCCCGGCAGGGTTCTCGGAAAGGTGTTTTTT	CAWSPPGRVLGKVFF
TRBD1	.	TRBV27	TRBJ2-1	TGTGCCAGCAGACAGGGGGAGAGGCCCTACAATGAGCAGTTCTTC	CASRQGERPYNEQFF
.	.	TRBV7-3	TRBJ2-2	TGTGCCAGCAGCTTATGGCGGGCGGACCCCCTCACCGGGGAGCTGTTTTTT	CASSLWRADPLTGELFF
TRBD1	.	TRBV5-5	TRBJ2-1	TGTGCCAGCAGCTTGGTGGGACAGGGGGTCTACAATGAGCAGTTCTTC	CASSLVGQGVYNEQFF
.	.	TRBV5-1	TRBJ2-6	TGCGCCAGCAGGCACACAGCTTCTGGGGCCAACGTCCTGACTTTC	CASRHTASGANVLTF
TRBD1	.	TRBV19	TRBJ2-1	TGTGCCAGTAGTATCCTTGGACAGGGAAGCGATGAGCAGTTCTTC	CASSILGQGSDEQFF
TRBD2	.	TRBV10-3	TRBJ2-7	TGTGCCATCGGTAGCGGGAGCTACGAGCAGTACTTC	CAIGSGSYEQYF
TRBD1	.	TRBV2	TRBJ2-7	TGTGCCAGCAGTCGACAGGGTGCCTACGAGCAGTACTTC	CASSRQGAYEQYF
TRBD1	.	TRBV2	TRBJ1-1	TGTGCCAGCCCGTCAGGGGGTAGGGACACTGAAGCTTTCTTT	CASPSGGRDTEAFF
.	once	TRBV9	TRBJ1-3	TGTGCCAGCAGCCCCGGGAGGGCTGGAAACACCATATATTTT	CASSPGRAGNTIYF
TRBD2	.	TRBV7-9	TRBJ2-1	TGTGCCAGCAGCTTCAGGCCTAGCGGGAGTTACAATGAGCAGTTCTTC	CASSFRPSGSYNEQFF
TRBD2	.	TRBV2	TRBJ2-3	TGTGCCAGCAGTGAGGGACTAGCGGCCACAGATACGCAGTATTTT	CASSEGLAATDTQYF
TRBD1	.	TRBV27	TRBJ1-4	TGTGCCAGCAGTTCCCCGGAGGGACAGGGGAATGAAAAACTGTTTTTT	CASSSPEGQGNEKLFF
.	once	TRBV18	TRBJ1-1	TGTGCCAGCTCACCAGGGGCCGGGACACCCACTGAAGCTTTCTTT	CASSPGAGTPTEAFF
TRBD2	.	TRBV5-1	TRBJ2-1	TGCGCCAGCAGCGAAGTTAGCGGGAGGGGTGAGCAGTTCTTC	CASSEVSGRGEQFF
.	.	TRBV7-9	TRBJ1-1	TGTGCCAGCAGCTTAGCGCTAAGTACCGCAGAAGCTTTCTTT	CASSLALSTAEAFF
TRBD2	.	TRBV6-1	TRBJ2-7	TGTGCCAGCACCATCACTAGCGGGAGCTACGAGCAGTACTTC	CASTITSGSYEQYF
.	.	TRBV5-4	TRBJ2-3	TGTGCCAGCAGCCGTAAAGCGGACTTTACAGATACGCAGTATTTT	CASSRKADFTDTQYF
.	.	TRBV9	TRBJ2-7	TGTGCCAGCAGCCTTTATCGACAGGCCTCAAACTACGAGCAGTACTTC	CASSLYRQASNYEQYF
TRBD2	.	TRBV29-1	TRBJ2-1	TGCAGCGTTGATGCGAGCGGGAGTCAGGGTGAGCAGTTCTTC	CSVDASGSQGEQFF
TRBD1	.	TRBV19	TRBJ2-3	TGTGCCAGTAGGAATAGAGGGGGCCCTAGCACAGATACGCAGTATTTT	CASRNRGGPSTDTQYF
.	.	TRBV4-1	TRBJ2-6	TGCGCCAGCAGCCAACAGACTCAGAAGAGCTCTGGGGCCAACGTCCTGACTTTC	CASSQQTQKSSGANVLTF
TRBD2	.	TRBV28	TRBJ2-3	TGTGCCAGCAGCCCCGGACTAGCGGGAACAGATACGCAGTATTTT	CASSPGLAGTDTQYF
.	.	TRBV5-4	TRBJ2-5	TGTGCCAGCAGCTTCCCCGGGACATCTCAAGAGACCCAGTACTTC	CASSFPGTSQETQYF
TRBD1	.	TRBV10-3	TRBJ2-7	TGTGCCATCAGTGAGTACTCTGGACAGGGGGCGGGCGAGCAGTACTTC	CAISEYSGQGAGEQYF
TRBD1	.	TRBV5-5	TRBJ2-2	TGTGCCAGCAGCTTGGTGTCGGGACAGGGGGCCGGGGAGCTGTTTTTT	CASSLVSGQGAGELFF
.	.	TRBV7-8	TRBJ2-2	TGTGCCAGCAGCTTAGGCGGGCGCGGGAACGCCGGGGAGCTGTTTTTT	CASSLGGRGNAGELFF
TRBD2	once	TRBV2	TRBJ2-7	TGTGCCAGCAGGATCTCTGTGCGGGAGGTCGAGCAGTACTTC	CASRISVREVEQYF
.	.	TRBV19	TRBJ2-1	TGTGCCAGTAGTATAGATCTGTCCAATGAGCAGTTCTTC	CASSIDLSNEQFF
TRBD2	.	TRBV28	TRBJ2-5	TGTGCCAGCAGCATAGGCGGGGGCCAAGAGACCCAGTACTTC	CASSIGGGQETQYF
TRBD1	.	TRBV7-9	TRBJ1-5	TGTGCCAGCAGCACAGCTCAGGGGGCGCCGGATCAGCCCCAGCATTTT	CASSTAQGAPDQPQHF